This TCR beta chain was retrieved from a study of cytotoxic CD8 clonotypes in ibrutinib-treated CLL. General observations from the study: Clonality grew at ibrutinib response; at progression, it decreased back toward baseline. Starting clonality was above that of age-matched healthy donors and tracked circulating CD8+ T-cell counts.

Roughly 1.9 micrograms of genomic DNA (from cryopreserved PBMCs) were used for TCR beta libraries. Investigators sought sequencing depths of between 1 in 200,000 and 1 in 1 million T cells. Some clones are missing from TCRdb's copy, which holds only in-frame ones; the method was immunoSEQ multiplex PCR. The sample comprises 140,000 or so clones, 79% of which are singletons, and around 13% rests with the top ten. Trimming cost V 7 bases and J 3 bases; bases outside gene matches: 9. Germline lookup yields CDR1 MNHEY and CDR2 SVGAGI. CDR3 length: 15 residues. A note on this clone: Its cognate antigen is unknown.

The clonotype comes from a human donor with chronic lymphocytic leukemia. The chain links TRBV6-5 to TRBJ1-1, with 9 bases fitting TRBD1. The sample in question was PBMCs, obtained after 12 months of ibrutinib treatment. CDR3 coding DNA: TGTGCCAGCACGTACAACAGGGGGCTGGACACTGAAGCTTTCTTT. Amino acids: CASTYNRGLDTEAFF.